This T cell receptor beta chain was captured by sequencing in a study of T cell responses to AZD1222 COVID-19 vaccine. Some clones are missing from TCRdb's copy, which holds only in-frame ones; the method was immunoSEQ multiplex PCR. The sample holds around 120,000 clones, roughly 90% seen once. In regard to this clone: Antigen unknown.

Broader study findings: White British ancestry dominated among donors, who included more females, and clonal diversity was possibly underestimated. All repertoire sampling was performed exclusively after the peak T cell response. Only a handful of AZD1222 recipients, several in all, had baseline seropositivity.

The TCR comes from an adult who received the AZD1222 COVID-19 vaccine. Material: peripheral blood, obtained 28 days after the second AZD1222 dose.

CDR3 protein: CASTPGGADTQYF. The CDR3 coding sequence is TGTGCCAGTACGCCCGGGGGGGCAGATACGCAGTATTTT. The V gene is TRBV19, the J gene TRBJ2-3; 8 bases are shared with TRBD2. From germline, CDR1 is LNHDA and CDR2 SQIVND (reference sequence). There are 13 residues in the CDR3. J gave up 4 bases and V 7 bases, and 4 bases lay outside the gene matches. Based on the CDR3 plus reference TRBV19 and TRBJ2-3, the full variable domain is DGGITQSPKYLFRKEGQNVTLSCEQNLNHDAMYWYRQDPGQGLRLIYYSQIVNDFQKGDIAEGYSVSREKKESFPLTVTSAQKNPTAFYLCASTPGGADTQYFGPGTRLTVL.